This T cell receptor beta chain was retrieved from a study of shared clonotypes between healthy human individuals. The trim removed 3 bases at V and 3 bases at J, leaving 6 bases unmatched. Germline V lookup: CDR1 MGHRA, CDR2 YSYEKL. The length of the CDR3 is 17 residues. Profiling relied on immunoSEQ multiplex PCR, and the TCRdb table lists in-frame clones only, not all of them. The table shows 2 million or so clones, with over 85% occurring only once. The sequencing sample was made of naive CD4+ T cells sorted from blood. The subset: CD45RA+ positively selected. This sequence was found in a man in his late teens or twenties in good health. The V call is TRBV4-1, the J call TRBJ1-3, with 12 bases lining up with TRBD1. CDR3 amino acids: CASSQMGQGAIGNTIYF. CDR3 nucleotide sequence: TGCGCCAGCAGCCAGATGGGACAGGGGGCTATTGGAAACACCATATATTTT.